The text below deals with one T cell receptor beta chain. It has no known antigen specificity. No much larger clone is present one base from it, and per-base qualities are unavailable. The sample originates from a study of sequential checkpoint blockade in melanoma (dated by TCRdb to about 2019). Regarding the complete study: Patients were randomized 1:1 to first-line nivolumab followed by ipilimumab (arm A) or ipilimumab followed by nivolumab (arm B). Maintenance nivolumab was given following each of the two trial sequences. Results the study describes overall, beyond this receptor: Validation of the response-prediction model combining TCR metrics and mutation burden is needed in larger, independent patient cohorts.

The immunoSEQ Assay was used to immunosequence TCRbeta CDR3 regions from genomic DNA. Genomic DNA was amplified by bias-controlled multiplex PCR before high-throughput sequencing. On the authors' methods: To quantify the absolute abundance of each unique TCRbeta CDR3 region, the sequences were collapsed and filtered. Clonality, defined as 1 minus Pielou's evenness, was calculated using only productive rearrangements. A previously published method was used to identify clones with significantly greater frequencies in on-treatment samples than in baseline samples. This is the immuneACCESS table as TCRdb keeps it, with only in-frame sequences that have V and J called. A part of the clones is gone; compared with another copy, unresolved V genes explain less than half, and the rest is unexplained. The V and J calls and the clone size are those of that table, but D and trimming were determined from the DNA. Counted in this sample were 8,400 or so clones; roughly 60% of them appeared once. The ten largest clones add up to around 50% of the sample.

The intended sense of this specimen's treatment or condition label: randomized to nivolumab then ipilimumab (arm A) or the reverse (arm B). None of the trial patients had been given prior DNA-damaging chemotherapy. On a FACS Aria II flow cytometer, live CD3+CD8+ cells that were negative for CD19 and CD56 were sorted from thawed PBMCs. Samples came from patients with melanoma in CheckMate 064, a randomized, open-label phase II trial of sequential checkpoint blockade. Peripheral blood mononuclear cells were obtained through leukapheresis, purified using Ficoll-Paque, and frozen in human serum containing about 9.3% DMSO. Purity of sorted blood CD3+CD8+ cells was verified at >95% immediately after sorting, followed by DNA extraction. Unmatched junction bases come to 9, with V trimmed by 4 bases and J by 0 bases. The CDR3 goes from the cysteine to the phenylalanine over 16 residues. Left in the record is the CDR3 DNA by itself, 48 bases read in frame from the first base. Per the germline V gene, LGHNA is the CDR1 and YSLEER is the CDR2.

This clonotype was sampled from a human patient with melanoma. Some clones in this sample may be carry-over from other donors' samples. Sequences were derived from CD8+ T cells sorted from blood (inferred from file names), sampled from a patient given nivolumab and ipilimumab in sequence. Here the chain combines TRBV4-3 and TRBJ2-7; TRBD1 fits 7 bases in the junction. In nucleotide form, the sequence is TGCGCCAGCAGCCGCGGACGACAGGGAAGCTCCTACGAGCAGTACTTC. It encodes CASSRGRQGSSYEQYF.